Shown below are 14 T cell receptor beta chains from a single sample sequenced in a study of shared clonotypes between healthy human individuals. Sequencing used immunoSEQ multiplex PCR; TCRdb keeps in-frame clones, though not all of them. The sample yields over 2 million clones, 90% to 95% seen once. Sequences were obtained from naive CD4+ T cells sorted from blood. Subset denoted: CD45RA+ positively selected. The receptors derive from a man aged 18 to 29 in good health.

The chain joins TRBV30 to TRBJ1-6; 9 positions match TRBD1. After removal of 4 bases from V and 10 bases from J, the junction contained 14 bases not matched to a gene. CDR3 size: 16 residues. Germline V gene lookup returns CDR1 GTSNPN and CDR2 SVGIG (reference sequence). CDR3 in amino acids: CAWKTTGTGLISPLHF. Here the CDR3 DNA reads TGTGCCTGGAAGACAACCGGGACAGGGCTAATATCACCCCTCCACTTT.

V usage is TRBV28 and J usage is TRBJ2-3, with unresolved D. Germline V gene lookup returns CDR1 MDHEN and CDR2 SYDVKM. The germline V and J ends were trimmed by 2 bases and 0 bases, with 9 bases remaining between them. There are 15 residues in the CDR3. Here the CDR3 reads CASSLHVTSTDTQYF. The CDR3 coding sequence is TGTGCCAGCAGTTTACACGTGACTAGCACAGATACGCAGTATTTT.

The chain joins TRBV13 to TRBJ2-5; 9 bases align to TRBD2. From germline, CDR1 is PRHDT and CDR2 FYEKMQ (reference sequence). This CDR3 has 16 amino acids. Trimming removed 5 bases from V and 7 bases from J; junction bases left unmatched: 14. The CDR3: CASSVVASGKKGTQYF. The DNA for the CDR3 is TGTGCCAGCAGCGTTGTGGCTAGCGGGAAGAAGGGGACCCAGTACTTC.

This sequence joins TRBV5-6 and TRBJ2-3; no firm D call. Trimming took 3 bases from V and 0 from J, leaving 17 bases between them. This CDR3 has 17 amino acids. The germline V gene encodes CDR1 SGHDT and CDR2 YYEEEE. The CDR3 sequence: CASSWEGPRWSTDTQYF. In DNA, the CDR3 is TGTGCCAGCAGCTGGGAAGGGCCACGGTGGAGCACAGATACGCAGTATTTT. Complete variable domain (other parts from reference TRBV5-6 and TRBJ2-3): DAGVTQSPTHLIKTRGQQVTLRCSPKSGHDTVSWYQQALGQGPQFIFQYYEEEERQRGNFPDRFSGHQFPNYSSELNVNALLLGDSALYLCASSWEGPRWSTDTQYFGPGTRLTVL.

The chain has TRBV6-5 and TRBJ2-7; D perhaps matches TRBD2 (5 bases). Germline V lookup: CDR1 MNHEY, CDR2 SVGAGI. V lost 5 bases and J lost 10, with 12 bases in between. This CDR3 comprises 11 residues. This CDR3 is CASSTGTGQYF. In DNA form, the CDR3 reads TGTGCCAGCAGTACGGGAACGGGCCAGTACTTC.

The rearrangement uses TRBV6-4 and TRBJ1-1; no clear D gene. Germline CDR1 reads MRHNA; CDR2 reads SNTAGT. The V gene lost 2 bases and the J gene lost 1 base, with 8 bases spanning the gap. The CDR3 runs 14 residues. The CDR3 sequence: CASSDEAWNTEAFF. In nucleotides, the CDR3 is TGTGCCAGCAGTGACGAGGCTTGGAACACTGAAGCTTTCTTT.

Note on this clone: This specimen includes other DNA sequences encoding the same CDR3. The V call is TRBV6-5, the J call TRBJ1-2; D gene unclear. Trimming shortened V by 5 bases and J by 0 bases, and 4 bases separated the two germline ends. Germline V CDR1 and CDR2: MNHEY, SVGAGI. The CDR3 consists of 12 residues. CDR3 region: CASSGPNYGYTF. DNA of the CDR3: TGTGCCAGCAGTGGACCTAACTATGGCTACACCTTC.

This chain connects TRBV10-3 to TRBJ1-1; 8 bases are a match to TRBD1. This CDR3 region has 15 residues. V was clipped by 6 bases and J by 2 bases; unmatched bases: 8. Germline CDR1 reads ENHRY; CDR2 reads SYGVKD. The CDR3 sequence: CAIRTGTGLNTEAFF. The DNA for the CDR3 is TGTGCCATCAGGACAGGGACAGGCCTAAACACTGAAGCTTTCTTT.

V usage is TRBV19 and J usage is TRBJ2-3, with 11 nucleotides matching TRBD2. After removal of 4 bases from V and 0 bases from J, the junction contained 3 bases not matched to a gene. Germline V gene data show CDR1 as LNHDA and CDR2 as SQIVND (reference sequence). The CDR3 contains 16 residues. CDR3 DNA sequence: TGTGCCAGTAGTACCACTAGCGGGGGAAGCACAGATACGCAGTATTTT. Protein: CASSTTSGGSTDTQYF. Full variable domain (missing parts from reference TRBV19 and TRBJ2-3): DGGITQSPKYLFRKEGQNVTLSCEQNLNHDAMYWYRQDPGQGLRLIYYSQIVNDFQKGDIAEGYSVSREKKESFPLTVTSAQKNPTAFYLCASSTTSGGSTDTQYFGPGTRLTVL.

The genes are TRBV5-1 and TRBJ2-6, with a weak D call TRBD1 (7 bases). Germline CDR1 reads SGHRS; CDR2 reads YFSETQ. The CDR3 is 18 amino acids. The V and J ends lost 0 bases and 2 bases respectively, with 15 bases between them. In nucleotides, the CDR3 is TGCGCCAGCAGCTTGGCCGGAGGGGGCTGGCCTGGGGCCAACGTCCTGACTTTC. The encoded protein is CASSLAGGGWPGANVLTF.

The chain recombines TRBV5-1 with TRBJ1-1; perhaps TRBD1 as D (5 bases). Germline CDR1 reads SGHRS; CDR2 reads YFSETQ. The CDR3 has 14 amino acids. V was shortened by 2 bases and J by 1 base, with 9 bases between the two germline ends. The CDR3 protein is CASSLVDRNTEAFF. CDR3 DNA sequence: TGCGCCAGCAGCTTAGTTGACAGGAACACTGAAGCTTTCTTT.

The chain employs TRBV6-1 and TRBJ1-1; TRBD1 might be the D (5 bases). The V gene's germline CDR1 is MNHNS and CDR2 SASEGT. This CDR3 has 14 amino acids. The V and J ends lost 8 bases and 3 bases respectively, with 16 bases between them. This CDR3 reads CASDEGGVYTEAFF. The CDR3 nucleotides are TGTGCCAGCGACGAGGGAGGGGTGTACACTGAAGCTTTCTTT.

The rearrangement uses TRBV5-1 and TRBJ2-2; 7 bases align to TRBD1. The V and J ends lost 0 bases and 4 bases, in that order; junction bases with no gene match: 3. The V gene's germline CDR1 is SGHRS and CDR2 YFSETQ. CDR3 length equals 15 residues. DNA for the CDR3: TGCGCCAGCAGCTTGGTGACAGGGACCACCGGGGAGCTGTTTTTT. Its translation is CASSLVTGTTGELFF.

The CDR3 loop is CASSLQATLSGANVLTF. CDR3 DNA sequence: TGCGCCAGCAGCTTGCAGGCCACTCTCTCTGGGGCCAACGTCCTGACTTTC. The chain links TRBV5-1 to TRBJ2-6; D call uncertain. Germline values: CDR1 SGHRS, CDR2 YFSETQ. The CDR3 loop spans 17 amino acids. Between the trimmed V and J ends, which lost 1 base and 0 bases, there was a span of 11 bases.